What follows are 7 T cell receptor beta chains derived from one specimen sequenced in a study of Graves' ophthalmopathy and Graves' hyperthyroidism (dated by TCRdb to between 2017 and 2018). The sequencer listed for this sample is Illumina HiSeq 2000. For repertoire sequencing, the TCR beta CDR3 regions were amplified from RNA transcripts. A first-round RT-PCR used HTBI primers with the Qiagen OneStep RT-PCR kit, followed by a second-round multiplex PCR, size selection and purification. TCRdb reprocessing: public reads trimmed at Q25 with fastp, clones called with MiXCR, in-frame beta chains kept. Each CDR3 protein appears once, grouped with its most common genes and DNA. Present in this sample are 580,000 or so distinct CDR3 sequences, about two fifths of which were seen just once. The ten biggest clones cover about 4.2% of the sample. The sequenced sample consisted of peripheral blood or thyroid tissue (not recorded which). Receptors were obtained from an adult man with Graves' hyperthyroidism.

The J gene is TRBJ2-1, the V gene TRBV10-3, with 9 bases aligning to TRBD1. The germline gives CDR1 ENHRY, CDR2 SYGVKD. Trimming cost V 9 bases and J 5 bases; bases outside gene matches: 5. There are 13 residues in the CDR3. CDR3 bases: TGTGCCATTGCGGGACAGGGTAACAATGAGCAGTTCTTC. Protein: CAIAGQGNNEQFF.

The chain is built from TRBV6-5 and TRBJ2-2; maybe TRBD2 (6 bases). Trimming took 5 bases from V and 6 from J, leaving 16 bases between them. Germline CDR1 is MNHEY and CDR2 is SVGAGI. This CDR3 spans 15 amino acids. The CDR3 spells CASSLGGIVPGELFF. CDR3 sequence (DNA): TGTGCCAGCAGTCTGGGAGGTATAGTCCCCGGGGAGCTGTTTTTT.

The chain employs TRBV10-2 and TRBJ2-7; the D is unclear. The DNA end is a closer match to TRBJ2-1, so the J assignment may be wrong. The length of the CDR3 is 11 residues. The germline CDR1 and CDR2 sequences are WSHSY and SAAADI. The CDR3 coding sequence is TGCGCCAGCAGTGGAGTTGGGGAGCAGTTCTTC. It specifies CASSGVGEQFF.

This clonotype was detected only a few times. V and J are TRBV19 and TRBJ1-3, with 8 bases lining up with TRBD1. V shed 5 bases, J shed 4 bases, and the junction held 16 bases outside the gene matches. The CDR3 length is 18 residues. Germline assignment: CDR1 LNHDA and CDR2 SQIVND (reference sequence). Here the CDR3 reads CASSVQGAALPVGNTIYF. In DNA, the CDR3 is TGTGCCAGTAGTGTTCAGGGGGCCGCGCTGCCTGTGGGAAACACCATATATTTT.

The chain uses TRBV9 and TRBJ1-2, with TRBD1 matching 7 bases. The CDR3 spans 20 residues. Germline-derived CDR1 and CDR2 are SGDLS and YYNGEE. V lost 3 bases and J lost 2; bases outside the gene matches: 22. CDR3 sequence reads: CASSGPTGNTGGLSNYGYTF. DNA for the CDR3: TGTGCCAGCAGCGGGCCGACAGGGAACACCGGGGGGTTGAGCAACTATGGCTACACCTTC.

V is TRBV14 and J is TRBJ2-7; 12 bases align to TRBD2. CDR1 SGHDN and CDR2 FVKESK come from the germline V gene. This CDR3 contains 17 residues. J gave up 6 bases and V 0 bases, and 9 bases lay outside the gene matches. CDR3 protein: CASSQDPWTSGASEQYF. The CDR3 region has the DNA TGTGCCAGCAGCCAAGACCCCTGGACTAGCGGGGCTAGCGAGCAGTACTTC. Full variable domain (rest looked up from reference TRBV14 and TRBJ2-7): EAGVTQFPSHSVIEKGQTVTLRCDPISGHDNLYWYRRVMGKEIKFLLHFVKESKQDESGMPNNRFLAERTGGTYSTLKVQPAELEDSGVYFCASSQDPWTSGASEQYFGPGTRLTVT.

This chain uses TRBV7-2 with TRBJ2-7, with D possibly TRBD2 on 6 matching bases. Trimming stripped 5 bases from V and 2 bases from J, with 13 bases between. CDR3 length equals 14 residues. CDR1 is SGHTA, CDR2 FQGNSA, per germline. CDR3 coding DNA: TGTGCCAGCAGCCAGCGGGTCCAAACCTACGAGCAGTACTTC. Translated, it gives CASSQRVQTYEQYF.